This note documents a single TCR beta chain sequence. Its cognate antigen has yet to be identified. Per-nucleotide qualities are absent, and no much larger clonotype sits a single base away. The source of the sample is a study of PD-1 blockade in classical Hodgkin lymphoma (dated by TCRdb to about 2020). Study-wide context: A peripheral blood immune signature of response to PD-1 blockade in classical Hodgkin lymphoma was defined using TCR beta sequencing and CyTOF.

Genomic DNA was isolated using the Qiagen DNeasy kit from unsorted PBMCs as well as from negatively selected CD4+ and CD8+ fractions. Using primers that anneal to V and J segments, immunoSEQ multiplex PCR amplified the TCR beta CDR3 regions. A synthetic immune receptor repertoire was used to minimize amplification bias, and any remaining bias was removed computationally after sequencing. The original pipeline was this. Custom Python scripts were used to quantify repertoire diversity as the Shannon entropy index. Unsorted, CD4+ and CD8+ repertoires were analyzed separately, except in combined analyses where CD4+ and CD8+ sequences were merged in silico. Drawn from immuneACCESS, this table holds only the in-frame rearrangements with V and J called that TCRdb kept. Clones are partly lost; checked studies trace under half to an unresolved V gene and leave the rest unexplained. V and J calls and clone size are given by that table; D and trimming were obtained from the DNA. The sample includes 20,000 to 25,000 clones, with 94% observed a single time. In total, the top ten clones hold about 3.7% of the sample.

Study-level results and caveats: The study covered only a single clinical trial cohort, and the causes of the repertoire differences, possibly disease activity or prior therapy, were still not defined. Baseline TCR diversity was reported as lower in newly diagnosed patients than in healthy donors, and lower still in relapsed/refractory patients.

The label giving this sample's time point can be read as: newly diagnosed, previously untreated cHL patient sample. To serve as a comparison group for the relapsed/refractory trial patients, PBMCs were sequenced from patients with newly diagnosed, previously untreated classical Hodgkin lymphoma. Peripheral blood was collected in 8 mL Vacutainer Cell Preparation Tubes, from which PBMCs were isolated by centrifugation and then cryopreserved. The TCR originated in a human donor with classical Hodgkin lymphoma. Material: peripheral blood mononuclear cells (PBMCs).

The bases are TGCGCCAGCAGTCAATTACGGGGGCGCCTGAATCAGCCCCAGCATTTT. Its amino acids are CASSQLRGRLNQPQHF. The chain links TRBV23-1 with TRBJ1-5, with TRBD1 tentatively as D gene (6 bases match). TRBV23-1 is given ORF status, its function remaining uncertain. V lost 1 base and J lost 4 bases; the stretch between them is 14 bases long. Inclusive of the bounding cysteine and phenylalanine, the CDR3 is 16 residues long. Only the CDR3 portion is preserved as DNA: 48 bases, with reading frame beginning at the first base.